This entry features one T cell receptor beta chain sequence. There is no known antigen for this receptor. CDR1 and CDR2 are read off the germline V gene as SGHRS and YFSETQ. The CDR3, from cysteine to phenylalanine, totals 15 residues. No DNA was logged. This sample stems from a study of T cells expressing NK-cell markers (TCRdb year 2020). Study-wide context: TCR beta-chain repertoires were profiled in sorted CD3+CD56+NKG2C+, CD3+CD56+NKG2C- and CD3+CD56-NKG2C+ T-cell subsets from seven or eight donors. Libraries were sequenced as 2 x 150 bp reads on Illumina HiSeq 2000/2500, MiSeq or NextSeq. Among the eight sequenced donors, only one was HCMV-seronegative, while the other seven were HCMV-seropositive. All eight donors whose samples were sequenced were randomly selected healthy volunteers, three of them men and five women.

HCMV serostatus was determined by detecting HCMV-specific IgG in serum with a commercial ELISA kit. Peripheral blood mononuclear cells were isolated from blood by Ficoll density gradient centrifugation. Study-wide conclusions, independent of this receptor: In several donors, the dominant CD3+CD56+NKG2C+ clonotypes were among the top 10 CD8+ clonotypes and accounted for about 1.0-7.5% of CD8+ T cells. It remained unclear whether the expanded NKG2C-expressing T cell clones were specific for HCMV antigens. Those dominant clonotypes were again the most abundant among CD3+CD56-NKG2C+ cells in several donors, at about 25-60.1%.

Sequencing took place on an Illumina HiSeq 2000. The TCR beta cDNA libraries were made using 5'RACE template switching, a step that added both a universal primer site and unique molecular identifiers. Priming for cDNA synthesis came from the TCR beta constant segment, and two successive PCR amplification steps followed. Turning to the authors' computational methods: MIGEC handled demultiplexing of the reads and grouping by UMI, while MiTCR was used to assemble and quantify clonotypes. To remove erroneous sequences, TCR cDNA sequences were retained only when supported by two or more reads. The tcR package was used for downstream repertoire analysis, and clonotypes were matched across fractions by CDR3 nucleotide sequence plus V segment. VDJmatch was used to annotate antigen specificity against VDJdb, with one amino acid substitution in CDR3 permitted. After the reads were reprocessed by TCRdb, one entry was made per CDR3 protein sequence, with no DNA. TCRdb, rather than the study authors, made the V and J calls. The sample table records approximately 420,000 distinct CDR3 sequences. Of the sample, around 11% is held by the ten largest clones.

The rearrangement combines TRBV5-1 with TRBJ2-4; TCRdb selects TRBD1, and the lack of DNA leaves this call unchecked. The clonotype originates from a woman in her fifties or sixties in good health. Donor details come from another sample of the same person, matched by shared clones. Sequenced material: blood T cells: a sorted CD56 or NKG2C T cell subset, CD4+ or CD8+ T cells, or bulk PBMC T cells (not recorded which). The CDR3 corresponds to CASSLAPGQGNIQYF.